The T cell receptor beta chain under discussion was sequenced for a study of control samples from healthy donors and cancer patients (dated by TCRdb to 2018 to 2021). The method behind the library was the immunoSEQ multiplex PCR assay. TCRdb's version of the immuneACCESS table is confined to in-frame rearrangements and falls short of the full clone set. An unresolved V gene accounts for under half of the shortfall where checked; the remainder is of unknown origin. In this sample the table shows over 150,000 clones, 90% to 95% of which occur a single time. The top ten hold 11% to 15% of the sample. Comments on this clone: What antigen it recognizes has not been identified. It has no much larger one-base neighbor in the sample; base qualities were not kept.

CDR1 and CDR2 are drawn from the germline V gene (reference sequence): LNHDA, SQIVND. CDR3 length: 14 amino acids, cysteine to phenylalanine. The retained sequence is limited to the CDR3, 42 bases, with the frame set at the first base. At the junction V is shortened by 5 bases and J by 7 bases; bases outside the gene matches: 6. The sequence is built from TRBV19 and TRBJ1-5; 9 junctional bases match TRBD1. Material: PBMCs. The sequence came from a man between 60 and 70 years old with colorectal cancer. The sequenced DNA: TGTGCCAGTAGTTCACAGGGGGCGGGGCAGCCCCAGCATTTT. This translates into CASSSQGAGQPQHF. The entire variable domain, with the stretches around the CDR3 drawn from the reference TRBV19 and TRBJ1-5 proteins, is DGGITQSPKYLFRKEGQNVTLSCEQNLNHDAMYWYRQDPGQGLRLIYYSQIVNDFQKGDIAEGYSVSREKKESFPLTVTSAQKNPTAFYLCASSSQGAGQPQHFGDGTRLSIL.